One and the same sample provided the 24 T cell receptor beta chains below, sequenced in a study of shared clonotypes between healthy human individuals. Profiling relied on immunoSEQ multiplex PCR, and the TCRdb table lists in-frame clones only, not all of them. The sample yields more than 2 million clones, about 94% seen once. The sample comprised naive CD4+ T cells sorted from blood. Described subset: CD45RA+ positively selected. The source of these receptors is a man aged 18 to 30 in good health.

The table lists this clone with a few counts. V is TRBV6-1 and J is TRBJ2-7; possible D gene TRBD2, 5 bases. Germline-derived CDR1 and CDR2 are MNHNS and SASEGT. The CDR3 consists of 12 residues. V lost 6 bases and J 2 bases, leaving 8 bases between the germline ends. CDR3 residues: CASRDGTYEQYF. The CDR3 DNA reads as TGTGCCAGCAGGGACGGGACCTACGAGCAGTACTTC.

The chain uses TRBV2 and TRBJ1-4; the D is unclear. CDR1 and CDR2 (germline): SNHLY, FYNNEI. This CDR3 spans 14 amino acids. Between the trimmed V and J ends, which lost 5 bases and 3 bases, there was a span of 10 bases. Here the CDR3 reads CASSLEGANEKLFF. The CDR3 DNA reads as TGTGCCAGCAGTCTGGAGGGAGCTAATGAAAAACTGTTTTTT.

There are a few counts of this clone. The sample has other DNA sequences that encode this CDR3 too. The chain has TRBV30 and TRBJ2-2; D call uncertain. The CDR3 is 13 amino acids. V was pared by 0 bases and J by 5 bases, with 7 bases between. Germline assignment: CDR1 GTSNPN and CDR2 SVGIG (reference sequence). The CDR3 reads CAWSVRGTGELFF. CDR3 sequence (DNA): TGTGCCTGGAGTGTACGAGGAACCGGGGAGCTGTTTTTT.

The chain uses TRBV28 and TRBJ2-7; 11 bases fit TRBD2. Germline CDR1 MDHEN, CDR2 SYDVKM. CDR3 length: 15 amino acids. V shed 4 bases and J 4 bases; nucleotides not matched to a gene: 6. The CDR3 DNA is TGTGCCAGCAGTTCCTCTAGCGGGGGGAAATACGAGCAGTACTTC. Protein product: CASSSSSGGKYEQYF. Using reference TRBV28 and TRBJ2-7 for the parts outside the CDR3, the full variable domain is DVKVTQSSRYLVKRTGEKVFLECVQDMDHENMFWYRQDPGLGLRLIYFSYDVKMKEKGDIPEGYSVSREKKERFSLILESASTNQTSMYLCASSSSSGGKYEQYFGPGTRLTVT.

V usage is TRBV28 and J usage is TRBJ1-1; weak D call: TRBD1 (6 bases). In germline, CDR1 is MDHEN, CDR2 SYDVKM. This CDR3 has 14 amino acids. The V end lost 3 bases, the J end lost 4 bases, and 12 bases lay between the germline ends. This CDR3 reads CASSLSQGGTEAFF. In DNA, the CDR3 is TGTGCCAGCAGTTTGTCACAGGGAGGCACTGAAGCTTTCTTT.

As to this clone: This CDR3 is also generated by other DNA sequences in the sample. The chain employs TRBV5-4 and TRBJ1-5, with unresolved D. The germline gives CDR1 SGHNT, CDR2 YYREEE (reference sequence). Between the trimmed V and J ends, which lost 0 bases and 4 bases, there was a span of 5 bases. This CDR3 has 13 amino acids. CDR3 sequence: CASSLAGNQPQHF. The CDR3 DNA reads TGTGCCAGCAGCTTGGCGGGGAATCAGCCCCAGCATTTT.

The rearrangement uses TRBV11-2 and TRBJ1-1; D is unclear. Germline V lookup: CDR1 SGHAT, CDR2 FQNNGV. Trimming removed 2 bases at V and 0 bases at J, with 4 bases between. The length of the CDR3 is 13 residues. In DNA, the CDR3 is TGTGCCAGCAGCTTAACCATGAACACTGAAGCTTTCTTT. This translates into CASSLTMNTEAFF.

About this clone: Other DNA sequences in this specimen translate into the identical CDR3. CDR3: CSAREDTQYF. The CDR3 nucleotides are TGCAGTGCTAGGGAGGATACGCAGTATTTT. This sequence joins TRBV20-1 and TRBJ2-3; D unclear. The CDR3 loop spans 10 amino acids. Germline V gene data show CDR1 as DFQATT and CDR2 as SNEGSKA (reference sequence). Between the trimmed V and J ends, which lost 3 bases and 6 bases, there was a span of 4 bases.

The chain uses TRBV30 and TRBJ2-1; perhaps TRBD2 as D (6 bases). The germline CDR1 and CDR2 sequences are GTSNPN and SVGIG (reference sequence). V was clipped by 2 bases and J by 9 bases, with 14 bases between them. The CDR3 runs 13 residues. CDR3 loop: CAWSRGWEAEQFF. CDR3 DNA: TGTGCCTGGAGTCGGGGTTGGGAGGCTGAGCAGTTCTTC.

The gene calls are TRBV4-1 and TRBJ2-5, with D unresolved. The CDR3 extends over 14 amino acids. CDR1 is MGHRA, CDR2 YSYEKL, per germline. Trimming shortened V by 2 bases and J by 10 bases, and 17 bases separated the two germline ends. CDR3 loop: CASSQNGLQFFQYF. The DNA for the CDR3 is TGCGCCAGCAGCCAAAACGGGCTCCAGTTTTTCCAGTACTTC.

The chain couples TRBV4-2 to TRBJ1-1, with 8 bases matching TRBD1. Germline values: CDR1 LGHNA, CDR2 YNFKEQ. This CDR3 comprises 14 residues. Trimming at V came to 4 bases and at J to 6 bases, leaving 7 bases not matched to a gene. DNA for the CDR3: TGTGCCAGCAGCCTAGGACAGGGCGACGCTGAAGCTTTCTTT. Translation gives CASSLGQGDAEAFF.

Only a few counts were recorded for this clone. The chain joins TRBV6-5 to TRBJ1-6; 10 bases are a match to TRBD1. This CDR3 comprises 15 residues. Germline V gene sequence: CDR1 MNHEY, CDR2 SVGAGI. The V gene end was trimmed by 2 bases and the J gene end by 12 bases; junction bases not matched to a gene: 7. The CDR3 sequence is CASSYPATGGGPLHF. As DNA, the CDR3 is TGTGCCAGCAGTTACCCTGCGACAGGGGGCGGACCCCTCCACTTT.

The rearrangement joins TRBV19 to TRBJ2-7; TRBD2 aligns across 12 bases. The CDR3 spans 20 residues. The germline V gene has CDR1 LNHDA and CDR2 SQIVND (reference sequence). The V segment lost 5 bases and the J segment 5 bases; nucleotides outside the gene matches: 22. The CDR3 sequence is CASSRTSGGTKSTRVDEQYF. The CDR3 nucleotides are TGTGCCAGTAGTCGAACTAGCGGGGGGACAAAATCTACGCGCGTCGACGAGCAGTACTTC.

V and J are TRBV6-5 and TRBJ1-3; D not resolved. The CDR3 is 12 amino acids. V lost 8 bases and J 8 bases, leaving 13 bases between the germline ends. Germline CDR1 and CDR2: MNHEY and SVGAGI. The CDR3 nucleotides are TGTGCCAGCTGTTCAGCCGAGTACACCATATATTTT. This codes for CASCSAEYTIYF.

V usage is TRBV9 and J usage is TRBJ2-1; 8 bases are a match to TRBD2. The ends lost 3 bases at V and 3 bases at J; junction bases unmatched: 8. The CDR3 spans 16 residues. CDR1 and CDR2 from the germline V gene are SGDLS and YYNGEE. Here the CDR3 reads CASSGGGLAGYNEQFF. CDR3 coding DNA: TGTGCCAGCAGCGGGGGAGGGCTAGCGGGCTACAATGAGCAGTTCTTC.

In DNA, the CDR3 is TGTGCCAGCAGCTTCCTTTTAGCGGGGGGCACAGATACGCAGTATTTT. Its protein is CASSFLLAGGTDTQYF. The gene calls are TRBV7-2 and TRBJ2-3; 9 positions match TRBD2. The CDR3 runs 16 residues. CDR1 and CDR2 from the germline V gene are SGHTA and FQGNSA. V shed 3 bases and J 1 base; nucleotides not matched to a gene: 5.

The count of this clone is one. The chain links TRBV7-2 to TRBJ2-7; 7 bases agree with TRBD1. J lost 6 bases, V lost 3 bases, and 8 bases had no gene match. The CDR3 loop spans 14 amino acids. From germline, CDR1 is SGHTA and CDR2 FQGNSA. The DNA of the CDR3 is TGTGCCAGCAGCTTCCCAGGGGGTTATGCCGAGCAGTACTTC. Translated, it gives CASSFPGGYAEQYF. The complete variable domain, with remaining parts taken from reference TRBV7-2 and TRBJ2-7, reads GAGVSQSPSNKVTEKGKDVELRCDPISGHTALYWYRQSLGQGLEFLIYFQGNSAPDKSGLPSDRFSAERTGGSVSTLTIQRTQQEDSAVYLCASSFPGGYAEQYFGPGTRLTVT.

Remarks on this clone: This CDR3 is also generated by other DNA sequences in the sample. DNA of the CDR3: TGCGCCAGCAGCTTGGTCCTAGCGGGAGGCGAGACCCAGTACTTC. Encoded protein: CASSLVLAGGETQYF. V gene TRBV5-1 combines with J gene TRBJ2-5; 11 bases are shared with TRBD2. Germline loops: CDR1 SGHRS, CDR2 YFSETQ. CDR3 length: 15 residues. With V trimmed by 0 bases and J by 5 bases, 3 bases remained unmatched.

The chain recombines TRBV4-3 with TRBJ2-5; tentative D call: TRBD2 (5 bases). The germline gives CDR1 LGHNA, CDR2 YSLEER. This CDR3 comprises 15 residues. Trimming removed 0 bases at V and 2 bases at J, with 10 bases between. CDR3 in DNA: TGCGCCAGCAGCCAAGAGCAGCGGCCACAAGAGACCCAGTACTTC. Residues: CASSQEQRPQETQYF.

This clone was picked up one time. This chain uses TRBV23-1 with TRBJ1-6; D is ambiguous. TRBV23-1 is annotated as an ORF whose role is uncertain. CDR3 length: 17 residues. Trimming removed 2 bases at V and 3 bases at J, with 14 bases between. The CDR3 nucleotides read TGCGCCAGCAGTCAAAAGGGTCCAGGTTTCTATAATTCACCCCTCCACTTT. This gives the protein CASSQKGPGFYNSPLHF.

In this sample, this clone turned up once. The CDR3 DNA sequence: TGCGCCAGCAGCCAGGGACTCGGACTGCTTGGAGGAGAGACCCAGTACTTC. Protein: CASSQGLGLLGGETQYF. V usage is TRBV4-1 and J usage is TRBJ2-5, with D possibly matching TRBD2 (6 bases). Germline V CDR1 and CDR2: MGHRA, YSYEKL. V dropped 3 bases and J dropped 4 bases, with 21 bases sitting between them. The CDR3 covers 17 residues.

V is TRBV27 and J is TRBJ2-5; the D is unclear. The CDR3 sequence is 15 residues long. V lost 2 bases and J lost 5, with 15 bases in between. Germline CDR1 is MNHEY and CDR2 is SMNVEV (reference sequence). The CDR3 DNA follows: TGTGCCAGCAGTTTAGATCCAAGGGCCGGGGAGACCCAGTACTTC. It specifies CASSLDPRAGETQYF.

CDR3 sequence reads: CASSQMVSGNTIYF. The CDR3 nucleotides are TGCGCCAGCAGCCAAATGGTGTCGGGAAACACCATATATTTT. The rearrangement links TRBV4-1 to TRBJ1-3; no reliable D call. The germline gives CDR1 MGHRA, CDR2 YSYEKL. CDR3 length: 14 amino acids. Trimming left V 2 bases short and J 4 bases short, with 9 bases between.

The chain employs TRBV2 and TRBJ2-7, with 12 positions matching TRBD2. From germline, CDR1 is SNHLY and CDR2 FYNNEI. V was pared by 4 bases and J by 9 bases, with 7 bases of the junction left unmatched. The CDR3 totals 14 residues. CDR3 sequence reads: CASSGLAGVAGQYF. Written as DNA, the CDR3 is TGTGCCAGCAGTGGACTAGCGGGAGTCGCGGGGCAGTACTTC.